Sequencing of this T cell receptor beta chain was carried out in a study of cytomegalovirus exposure and HLA in healthy donors. PCR amplification relied on 60 Vbeta primers (plus 13 Jbeta primers). Here immunoSEQ multiplex PCR was the method, and the copy in TCRdb shows in-frame clones only, minus some. The data show around 67,000 clones, with about 84% seen just once and 7.8% held by the top ten. A remark on this clone: Antigen: not known.

General observations from the study: According to a later analysis, most TCR beta chains associated with CMV appeared HLA-restricted. Cytomegalovirus-associated status was assigned to about 180 TCR beta chains. Researchers reported in a later analysis that a missense DCLRE1C variant was tied to TCR beta V- and J-gene trimming. Further analysis, carried out later, found HLA-associated TCR beta chains more clonally expanded than equally common other chains.

This TCR derives from a man aged 18 to 29 in good health and CMV-seropositive. Material: PBMCs.

The chain's CDR3 is CASTGQENTEAFF. The CDR3 DNA sequence: TGTGCCAGTACGGGACAAGAAAACACTGAAGCTTTCTTT. The chain combines TRBV2 with TRBJ1-1, with D tentatively TRBD1 (6 bases). The CDR3 covers 13 residues. V lost 9 bases to trimming and J lost 2 bases, with 13 bases between them. Germline CDR1 is SNHLY and CDR2 is FYNNEI.